Presented here are 11 T cell receptor beta chains from one specimen sequenced in a study of blood T cell repertoires in COVID-19. Libraries were prepared by immunoSEQ multiplex PCR; TCRdb keeps only in-frame clonotypes and omits some of them. This sample has 490,000 or so clones; around nine tenths occur once, and the top ten carry 6.5% to 9.5%. The sequenced sample consisted of PBMCs or T cells enriched from blood (not recorded which). The receptors originated from an older woman who had recovered from COVID-19.

The chain couples TRBV24-1 to TRBJ1-5; D not certain. Trimming shortened V by 6 bases and J by 1 base, and 12 bases separated the two germline ends. CDR1 is KGHDR and CDR2 is SFDVKD in the germline V gene. The length of the CDR3 is 15 residues. Written as DNA, the CDR3 is TGTGCCACCAGTTTGGCAGGCCCCAGCAATCAGCCCCAGCATTTT. It is translated as CATSLAGPSNQPQHF.

The chain joins TRBV5-1 to TRBJ1-5; perhaps TRBD1 as D (5 bases). This CDR3 has 18 amino acids. V dropped 3 bases and J dropped 0 bases, with 19 bases sitting between them. The germline V gene has CDR1 SGHRS and CDR2 YFSETQ. DNA of the CDR3: TGCGCCAGCAGCTCTCTGCTCGGGGGGAGAACTAGCAATCAGCCCCAGCATTTT. Its protein is CASSSLLGGRTSNQPQHF. Based on the CDR3 plus reference TRBV5-1 and TRBJ1-5, the full variable domain is KAGVTQTPRYLIKTRGQQVTLSCSPISGHRSVSWYQQTPGQGLQFLFEYFSETQRNKGNFPGRFSGRQFSNSRSEMNVSTLELGDSALYLCASSSLLGGRTSNQPQHFGDGTRLSIL.

This clone has only one observation. This chain joins TRBV15 and TRBJ2-7, with TRBD1 matching 10 bases. Trimming removed 4 bases from V and 2 bases from J; junction bases left unmatched: 5. The CDR3 spans 15 residues. In germline, CDR1 is LNHNV, CDR2 YYDKDF (reference sequence). As DNA, the CDR3 is TGTGCCACCAGCAACCGGGACAGGGGAACCTACGAGCAGTACTTC. Encoded protein: CATSNRDRGTYEQYF.

The V and J genes are TRBV6-2 or TRBV6-3 and TRBJ2-7; 9 bases align to TRBD2. V lost 5 bases to trimming and J lost 5 bases; unmatched junction nucleotides: 7. The CDR3 totals 14 residues. Germline assignment: CDR1 MNHEY and CDR2 SVGEGT. CDR3 bases: TGTGCCAGCAGTCTAGCGGGGATGGACGACGAGCAGTACTTC. Translating it yields CASSLAGMDDEQYF.

V gene TRBV18 combines with J gene TRBJ1-2; D might be TRBD1 (6 bases). Germline values: CDR1 KGHSH, CDR2 LQKENI. The CDR3 consists of 19 residues. V lost 1 base to trimming and J lost 1 base, with 22 bases between them. This CDR3 reads CASSPRANRADKGNYGYTF. The CDR3 bases are TGTGCCAGCTCACCACGGGCCAACAGGGCGGACAAGGGTAACTATGGCTACACCTTC.

This rearrangement joins TRBV19 to TRBJ1-5; 10 bases match TRBD1. Germline CDR1 LNHDA, CDR2 SQIVND (reference sequence). There are 16 residues in the CDR3. J lost 6 bases, V lost 5 bases, and 10 bases had no gene match. The CDR3 spells CASSPRDRGSGQPQHF. In DNA, the CDR3 is TGTGCCAGTAGTCCCCGGGACAGGGGAAGTGGTCAGCCCCAGCATTTT.

The chain is built from TRBV24-1 and TRBJ1-1; D may be TRBD1 (5 bases). CDR1 and CDR2 (germline): KGHDR, SFDVKD. V was trimmed by 3 bases and J by 5 bases, leaving 9 bases between them. The CDR3 extends over 13 amino acids. The CDR3 loop reads CATSDQGGTEAFF. The CDR3 DNA sequence: TGTGCCACCAGTGATCAGGGTGGAACTGAAGCTTTCTTT.

In its sample, this clone was seen a few times. The chain joins TRBV10-1 to TRBJ1-6; no clear D gene. CDR1 and CDR2 (germline): WNHNN, SYGVQD (reference sequence). Trimming cost V 3 bases and J 6 bases, with 12 bases left between them. The CDR3 has 15 residues. The CDR3 sequence is CASSEGGLGNSPLHF. CDR3 in DNA: TGCGCCAGCAGTGAAGGAGGTTTGGGTAATTCACCCCTCCACTTT.

CDR3 sequence reads: CASSARDRGYTEAFF. The CDR3 DNA reads TGTGCCAGCAGCGCCCGGGACAGGGGGTACACTGAAGCTTTCTTT. This chain connects TRBV9 to TRBJ1-1; 11 bases map to TRBD1. CDR3 size: 15 residues. Germline CDR1 is SGDLS and CDR2 is YYNGEE. Trimming cost V 3 bases and J 3 bases; bases outside gene matches: 4. Full variable domain (missing parts from reference TRBV9 and TRBJ1-1): DSGVTQTPKHLITATGQRVTLRCSPRSGDLSVYWYQQSLDQGLQFLIQYYNGEERAKGNILERFSAQQFPDLHSELNLSSLELGDSALYFCASSARDRGYTEAFFGQGTRLTVV.

The chain employs TRBV2 and TRBJ2-7, with unresolved D. The germline gives CDR1 SNHLY, CDR2 FYNNEI. This CDR3 contains 11 residues. Trimming removed 8 bases at V and 5 bases at J, with 10 bases between. CDR3 DNA: TGTGCCAGCTCAGTTCTCAACGAGCAGTACTTC. This codes for CASSVLNEQYF.

This clone has only a few counts. This chain uses TRBV2 with TRBJ1-2; D not certain. The CDR3 covers 11 residues. Germline CDR1 SNHLY, CDR2 FYNNEI. V was pared by 5 bases and J by 4 bases, with 5 bases between. CDR3 coding DNA: TGTGCCAGCAGTAGCGGCTATGGCTACACCTTC. Its translation: CASSSGYGYTF.